Following are 6 T cell receptor beta chains from one sample sequenced in a study of metastatic and nonmetastatic thyroid tumors. None of the patients had undergone any treatment ahead of thyroid surgery. TCRdb called clones again from the PCR reads with MiXCR. The table shows some 40,000 clones, with about a sixth occurring only once. Material: blood. The receptors derive from a female donor with papillary thyroid cancer or a benign thyroid nodule (not recorded which). Some clones in this sample may be carry-over from other donors' samples.

This clone showed up many times. The chain joins TRBV7-9 to TRBJ2-7; tentatively, D is TRBD1 (6 bases). The germline gives CDR1 SEHNR, CDR2 FQNEAQ (reference sequence). The V end was cut by 5 bases, the J end by 7 bases, with 12 bases between. The CDR3 contains 12 residues. CDR3 bases: TGTGCCAGCAGCCAGACAGGTGGGGAGCAGTACTTC. It yields the protein CASSQTGGEQYF.

By share, this clone counts as medium-sized (0.01 to 0.1%). The J gene is TRBJ1-1, the V gene TRBV12-3 or TRBV12-4, with TRBD1 identical over 9 bases. The CDR3 spans 13 residues. With V trimmed by 6 bases and J by 5 bases, 4 bases remained unmatched. The CDR3 is CASRRDRVTEAFF. The CDR3, as DNA: TGTGCCAGCAGGCGGGACAGGGTTACTGAAGCTTTCTTT.

This clone was seen at least ten times. A much larger clonotype is one base distant, so this may be a read error. CDR3 protein: CASSVSGGAQYF. DNA of the CDR3: TGTGCCAGTAGTGTTAGCGGGGGAGCGCAGTATTTT. V and J are TRBV19 and TRBJ2-3, with 9 bases that match TRBD2. The V and J ends lost 5 bases and 10 bases, in that order; junction bases with no gene match: 4. The CDR3 is made up of 12 amino acids. The germline CDR1 and CDR2 sequences are LNHDA and SQIVND (reference sequence).

The chain has TRBV19 and TRBJ2-7; 9 bases are a match to TRBD2. The CDR3 is made up of 16 amino acids. V shed 5 bases, J shed 3 bases, and the junction held 11 bases outside the gene matches. The germline V gene has CDR1 LNHDA and CDR2 SQIVND (reference sequence). The CDR3 nucleotides are TGTGCCAGTAGTCCCCTGAATAGCGGGAGTAACTACGAGCAGTACTTC. Translating gives CASSPLNSGSNYEQYF. The whole variable domain, remainder taken from reference TRBV19 and TRBJ2-7, is DGGITQSPKYLFRKEGQNVTLSCEQNLNHDAMYWYRQDPGQGLRLIYYSQIVNDFQKGDIAEGYSVSREKKESFPLTVTSAQKNPTAFYLCASSPLNSGSNYEQYFGPGTRLTVT.

This clone was recorded at least ten times. The chain uses TRBV11-1 and TRBJ2-7, with TRBD2 matching 8 bases. The V gene's germline CDR1 is SGHAT and CDR2 FQDESV (reference sequence). J lost 2 bases, V lost 5 bases, and 11 bases had no gene match. The CDR3 loop spans 16 amino acids. This CDR3 reads CASSDRQRGPTYEQYF. Written as DNA, the CDR3 is TGTGCCAGCAGCGACCGGCAGCGGGGGCCCACCTACGAGCAGTACTTC. Complete variable domain (other parts from reference TRBV11-1 and TRBJ2-7): EAEVAQSPRYKITEKSQAVAFWCDPISGHATLYWYRQILGQGPELLVQFQDESVVDDSQLPKDRFSAERLKGVDSTLKIQPAELGDSAMYLCASSDRQRGPTYEQYFGPGTRLTVT.

This clone has a count of ten or more. This rearrangement joins TRBV6-1 to TRBJ2-5; unclear D gene. The germline gives CDR1 MNHNS, CDR2 SASEGT. The CDR3 runs 15 residues. V was cut by 5 bases and J by 2 bases, with 15 bases left in between. The CDR3 DNA sequence: TGTGCCAGCAGTTTACCGAAGAGCAGTCAAGAGACCCAGTACTTC. As protein: CASSLPKSSQETQYF.